This is a list of T cell receptor beta chains from one sample in a study of beta chain features in type 1 diabetes. TCRdb's copy holds only in-frame clones and misses some; the assay was immunoSEQ multiplex PCR. The sample gives around 300,000 clones, around 13% of which show up once; 5.5% to 7.5% is in the top ten. The sequencing sample was made of central memory CD4+ T cells from blood. Source of these receptors: a man in his thirties or forties in good health. The CDR3 runs from the conserved cysteine through the conserved F or W. D genes are given only for firm matches. Rows give clone size only sometimes, using once, few, many, or a class for an expanded clone.

TRBD1	TRBV7-9	TRBJ1-2	NA	13	TGTGCCAGCAGCCTAGGGACAGGGGGAGGCTACATCTTC	CASSLGTGGGYIF
NA	TRBV9	TRBJ2-5	NA	14	TGTGCCAGCAGCCCAGACCTAGGGTGGGAGACCCAGTACTTC	CASSPDLGWETQYF
NA	TRBV7-9	TRBJ2-1	many	12	TGTGCCAGCAGCGAACCGGCGGTCGAGCAGTTCTTC	CASSEPAVEQFF
NA	TRBV7-2	TRBJ1-5	NA	13	TGTGCCAGCAGCTTACAGGGGAATCAGCCCCAGCATTTT	CASSLQGNQPQHF
NA	TRBV6-5	TRBJ1-2	few	15	TGTGCCAGCAGTTACGGGCAGGGCGGGGTAGATGGCTACACCTTC	CASSYGQGGVDGYTF
NA	TRBV7-2	TRBJ2-3	NA	15	TGTGCCAGCAGCCTACAGGGAATTAGCACAGATACGCAGTATTTT	CASSLQGISTDTQYF
TRBD1	TRBV19	TRBJ1-5	NA	18	TGTGCCAGTAGCACCTTGGGACAGGGTGGTGATAGCAATCAGCCCCAGCATTTT	CASSTLGQGGDSNQPQHF
TRBD2	TRBV7-2	TRBJ2-1	few	15	TGTGCCAGCAGCTTAGCGGGACTAGCCTACAATGAGCAGTTCTTC	CASSLAGLAYNEQFF
NA	TRBV7-2	TRBJ2-2	few	13	TGTGCCAGCAGCTGGTGGCACACCGGGGAGCTGTTTTTT	CASSWWHTGELFF
NA	TRBV5-1	TRBJ2-7	NA	14	TGCGCCAGCAGCTCACGGCTGAGCTCCTACGAGCAGTACTTC	CASSSRLSSYEQYF
NA	TRBV7-2	TRBJ2-1	few	13	TGTGCCAGCAGCTTGGACGCACTCAATGAGCAGTTCTTC	CASSLDALNEQFF
NA	TRBV7-3	TRBJ2-1	few	16	TGTGCCAGCAGCCATCGTTTGGGGCGCTCCTACAATGAGCAGTTCTTC	CASSHRLGRSYNEQFF
TRBD1	TRBV28	TRBJ1-1	few	14	TGTGCCAGCACCTCGGGACAGGGGTTCACTGAAGCTTTCTTT	CASTSGQGFTEAFF
NA	TRBV5-4	TRBJ2-7	few	14	TGTGCCAGCAGCCCTCTCGCAGGACCCTACGAGCAGTACTTC	CASSPLAGPYEQYF
NA	TRBV21-1	TRBJ2-1	many	19	TGTGCCAGCAGCAAATCTGTACCTAGCGGGAGCGGTGACTACAATGAGCAGTTCTTC	CASSKSVPSGSGDYNEQFF
NA	TRBV11-2	TRBJ2-3	few	14	TGTGCCAGCAGCCGTACTAGGAGCACAGATACGCAGTATTTT	CASSRTRSTDTQYF
NA	TRBV9	TRBJ2-1	few	15	TGTGCCAGCAGCGTCGGCTCGGGCGGATACAATGAGCAGTTCTTC	CASSVGSGGYNEQFF
TRBD1	TRBV18	TRBJ1-2	NA	15	TGTGCCAGCTCACCACGTACAGGGGGCTTCCATGGCTACACCTTC	CASSPRTGGFHGYTF
NA	TRBV6-6	TRBJ2-3	few	13	TGTGCCAGCAGATCGGGGAGGACAGATACGCAGTATTTT	CASRSGRTDTQYF
NA	TRBV27	TRBJ1-2	NA	13	TGTGCCAGCAGTTTTAGGGGACACTATGGCTACACCTTC	CASSFRGHYGYTF
NA	TRBV11-3	TRBJ2-3	few	18	TGTGCCAGCAGCTCGGGGCCTGGGGGCGGATCACACTCAGATACGCAGTATTTT	CASSSGPGGGSHSDTQYF
NA	TRBV28	TRBJ1-2	few	15	TGTGCCAGCAGTTTAGGGAGGTCAGGCTCCTATGGCTACACCTTC	CASSLGRSGSYGYTF
TRBD1	TRBV19	TRBJ2-2	many	14	TGTGCCAGTAGTATACCACAGGGGAGTCGGGAGCTGTTTTTT	CASSIPQGSRELFF
NA	TRBV2	TRBJ1-5	NA	11	TGTGCCAGTAGACAAAATCAGCCCCAGCATTTT	CASRQNQPQHF
NA	TRBV18	TRBJ2-1	few	12	TGTGCCAGCTCACCAAACGGACCAGATCGGTTCTTC	CASSPNGPDRFF
TRBD2	TRBV13	TRBJ2-1	few	16	TGTGCCAGCAGCTTAGCCCGGACTAGCACAGACAATGAGCAGTTCTTC	CASSLARTSTDNEQFF
NA	TRBV25-1	TRBJ2-3	few	11	TGTGCCAGCAGTCGCACAGATACGCAGTATTTT	CASSRTDTQYF
TRBD1	TRBV18	TRBJ1-2	few	15	TGTGCCAGCTCGGGACAGTCTGAGAAAAACTATGGCTACACCTTC	CASSGQSEKNYGYTF
NA	TRBV2	TRBJ1-6	NA	13	TGTGCCAGCAGTGGGGACTATAATTCACCCCTCCACTTT	CASSGDYNSPLHF
NA	TRBV5-1	TRBJ1-2	NA	12	TGCGCCAGCAGCTTGGATACTGGTGGCTACACCTTC	CASSLDTGGYTF
TRBD2	TRBV4-2	TRBJ2-3	few	16	TGTGCCAGCAGTAAGCCTGCGGGAGGTCGGGCAGATACGCAGTATTTT	CASSKPAGGRADTQYF
TRBD1	TRBV9	TRBJ2-2	many	17	TGTGCCAGCAGCCCACTGACAGGGGCCTTTAACACCGGGGAGCTGTTTTTT	CASSPLTGAFNTGELFF
NA	TRBV19	TRBJ1-5	NA	14	TGTGCCAGTATATCACCGGGGACCAATCAGCCCCAGCATTTT	CASISPGTNQPQHF
NA	TRBV14	TRBJ1-1	NA	14	TGTGCCATCGACCCGAACGAAGTGAACACTGAAGCTTTCTTT	CAIDPNEVNTEAFF
NA	TRBV2	TRBJ2-2	NA	13	TGTGCCAGCAGTGTGCGGGGGCCCGGGGAGCTGTTTTTT	CASSVRGPGELFF
NA	TRBV7-9	TRBJ2-1	few	15	TGTGCCAGCAGCTTAGAGGGGGGAAACTACAATGAGCAGTTCTTC	CASSLEGGNYNEQFF
TRBD1	TRBV25-1	TRBJ1-2	NA	14	TGTGCCAGCAGGGCGACAGGGTTCTCCGGTGGCTACACCTTC	CASRATGFSGGYTF
NA	TRBV11-2	TRBJ2-1	few	13	TGTGCCAGCCGAAGGCCGTCGTACAATGAGCAGTTCTTC	CASRRPSYNEQFF
NA	TRBV6-1	TRBJ1-5	few	13	TGTGCCAGCAGTGCGGATACTAATCAGCCCCAGCATTTT	CASSADTNQPQHF
NA	TRBV7-9	TRBJ2-5	NA	15	TGTGCCAGCAGCCAAGACCCTAGCTTCGAAGAGACCCAGTACTTC	CASSQDPSFEETQYF
NA	TRBV11-3	TRBJ1-1	few	12	TGTGCCAGCAGCTTAGCGGGCACTGAAGCTTTCTTT	CASSLAGTEAFF
NA	TRBV7-8	TRBJ1-4	few	15	TGTGCCAGCAGCGCTGCCTGGGCAACTAATGAAAAACTGTTTTTT	CASSAAWATNEKLFF
NA	TRBV30	TRBJ1-1	NA	13	TGTGCCTGGAGGTTACAGGGTCACACTGAAGCTTTCTTT	CAWRLQGHTEAFF